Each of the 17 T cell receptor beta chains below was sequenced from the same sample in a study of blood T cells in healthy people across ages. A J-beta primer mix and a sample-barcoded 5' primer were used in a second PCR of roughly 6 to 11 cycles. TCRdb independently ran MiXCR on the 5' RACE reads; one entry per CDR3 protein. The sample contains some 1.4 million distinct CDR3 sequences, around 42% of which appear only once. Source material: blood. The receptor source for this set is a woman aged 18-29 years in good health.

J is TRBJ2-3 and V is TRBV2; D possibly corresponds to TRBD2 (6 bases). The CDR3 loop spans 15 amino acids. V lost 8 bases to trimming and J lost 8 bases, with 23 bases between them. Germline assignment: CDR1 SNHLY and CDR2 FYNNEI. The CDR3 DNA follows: TGTGCCAGCGGGGTTAGCGGACCCCGACCCGGTACGCAGTATTTT. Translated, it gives CASGVSGPRPGTQYF. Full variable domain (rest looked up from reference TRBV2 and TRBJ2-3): EPEVTQTPSHQVTQMGQEVILRCVPISNHLYFYWYRQILGQKVEFLVSFYNNEISEKSEIFDDQFSVERPDGSNFTLKIRSTKLEDSAMYFCASGVSGPRPGTQYFGPGTRLTVL.

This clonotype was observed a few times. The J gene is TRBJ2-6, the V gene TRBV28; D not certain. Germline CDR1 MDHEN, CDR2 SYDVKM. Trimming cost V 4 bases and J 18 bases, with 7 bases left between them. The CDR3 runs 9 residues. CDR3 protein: CASSSTGTF. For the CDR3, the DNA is TGTGCCAGCAGTTCCACCGGGACTTTC.

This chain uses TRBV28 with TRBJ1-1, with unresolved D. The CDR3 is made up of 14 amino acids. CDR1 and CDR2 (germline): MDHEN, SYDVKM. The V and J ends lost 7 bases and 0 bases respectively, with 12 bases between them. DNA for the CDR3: TGTGCCAGCACCCGGCCGGTCATGAACACTGAAGCTTTCTTT. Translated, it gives CASTRPVMNTEAFF.

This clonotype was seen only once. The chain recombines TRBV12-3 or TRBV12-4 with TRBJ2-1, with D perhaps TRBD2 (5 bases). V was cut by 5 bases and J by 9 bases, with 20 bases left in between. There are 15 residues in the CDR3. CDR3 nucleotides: TGTGCCAGCAGTCTCCGTATCCACGACTACGGTGAGCAGTTCTTC. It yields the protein CASSLRIHDYGEQFF.

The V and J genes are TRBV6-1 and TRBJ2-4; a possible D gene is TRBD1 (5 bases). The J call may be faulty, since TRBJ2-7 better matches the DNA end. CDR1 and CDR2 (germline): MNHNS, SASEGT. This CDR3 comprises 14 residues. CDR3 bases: TGTGCCAGCACGAGACAGCCTAACTCCTACGAGCAGTACTTC. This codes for CASTRQPNSYEQYF.

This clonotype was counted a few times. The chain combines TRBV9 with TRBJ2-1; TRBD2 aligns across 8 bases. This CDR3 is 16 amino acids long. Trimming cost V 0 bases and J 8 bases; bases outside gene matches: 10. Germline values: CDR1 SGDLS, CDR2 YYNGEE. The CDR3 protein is CASSVGGSGSTDEQFF. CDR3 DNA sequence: TGTGCCAGCAGCGTAGGCGGGAGCGGGAGCACAGATGAGCAGTTCTTC.

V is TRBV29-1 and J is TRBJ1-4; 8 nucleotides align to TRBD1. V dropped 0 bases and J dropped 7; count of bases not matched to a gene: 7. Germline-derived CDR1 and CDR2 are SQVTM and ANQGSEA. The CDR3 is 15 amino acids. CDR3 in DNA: TGCAGCGTTGAAGAGGTTCAGGGGGCTGGTGAAAAACTGTTTTTT. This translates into CSVEEVQGAGEKLFF.

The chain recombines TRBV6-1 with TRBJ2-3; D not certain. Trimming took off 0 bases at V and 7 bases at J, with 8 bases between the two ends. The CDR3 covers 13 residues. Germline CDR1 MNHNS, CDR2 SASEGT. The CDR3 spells CASSEAQENTQYF. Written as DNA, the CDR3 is TGTGCCAGCAGTGAAGCCCAGGAGAATACGCAGTATTTT.

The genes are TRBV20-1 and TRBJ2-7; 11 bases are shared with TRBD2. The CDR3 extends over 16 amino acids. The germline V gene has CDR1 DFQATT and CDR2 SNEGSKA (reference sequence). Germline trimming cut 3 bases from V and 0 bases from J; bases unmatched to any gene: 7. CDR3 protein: CSASGELAGVSYEQYF. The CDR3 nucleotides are TGCAGTGCTAGTGGGGAACTAGCGGGGGTCTCCTACGAGCAGTACTTC.

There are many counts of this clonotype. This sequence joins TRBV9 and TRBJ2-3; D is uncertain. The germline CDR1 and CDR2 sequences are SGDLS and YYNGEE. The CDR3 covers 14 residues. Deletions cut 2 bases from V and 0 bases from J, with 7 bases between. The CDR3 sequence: CASSVGVSTDTQYF. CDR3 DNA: TGTGCCAGCAGCGTTGGGGTCAGCACAGATACGCAGTATTTT.

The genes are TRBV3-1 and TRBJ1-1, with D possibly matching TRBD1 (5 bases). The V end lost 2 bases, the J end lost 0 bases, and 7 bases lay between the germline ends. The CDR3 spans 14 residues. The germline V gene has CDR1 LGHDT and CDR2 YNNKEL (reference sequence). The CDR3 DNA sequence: TGTGCCAGCAGCCAACTACAGGTGAACACTGAAGCTTTCTTT. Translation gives CASSQLQVNTEAFF.

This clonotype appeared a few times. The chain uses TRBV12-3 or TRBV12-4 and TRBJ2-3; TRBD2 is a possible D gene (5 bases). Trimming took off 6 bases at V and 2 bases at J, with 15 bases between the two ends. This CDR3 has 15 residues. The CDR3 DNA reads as TGTGCCAGCAGCCCCCCGGGGTCCATCACAGATACGCAGTATTTT. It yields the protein CASSPPGSITDTQYF.

The CDR3 reads CASSIGAGGVNTEAFF. The DNA of the CDR3 is TGTGCCAGCAGCATCGGGGCGGGGGGGGTGAACACTGAAGCTTTCTTT. V usage is TRBV9 and J usage is TRBJ1-1; TRBD1 is a possible D gene (5 bases). This CDR3 spans 16 amino acids. The V gene lost 4 bases and the J gene lost 0 bases, with 16 bases spanning the gap. CDR1 and CDR2 (germline): SGDLS, YYNGEE.

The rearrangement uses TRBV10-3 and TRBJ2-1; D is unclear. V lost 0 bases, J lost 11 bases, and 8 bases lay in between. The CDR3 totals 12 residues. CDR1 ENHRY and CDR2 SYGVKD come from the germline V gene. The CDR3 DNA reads TGTGCCATCAGTGAGTCCATTGAACAGCAGTTCTTC. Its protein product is CAISESIEQQFF.

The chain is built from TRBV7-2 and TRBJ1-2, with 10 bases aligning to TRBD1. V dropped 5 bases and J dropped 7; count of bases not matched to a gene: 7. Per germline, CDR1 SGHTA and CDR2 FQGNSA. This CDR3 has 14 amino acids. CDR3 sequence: CASSVRQGAGGYTF. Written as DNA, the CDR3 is TGTGCCAGCAGCGTAAGACAGGGGGCAGGTGGCTACACCTTC.

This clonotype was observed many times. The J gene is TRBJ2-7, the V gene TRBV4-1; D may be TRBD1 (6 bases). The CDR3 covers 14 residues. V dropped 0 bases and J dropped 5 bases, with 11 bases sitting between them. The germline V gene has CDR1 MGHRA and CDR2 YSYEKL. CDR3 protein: CASSQERTVDEQYF. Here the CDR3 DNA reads TGCGCCAGCAGCCAAGAGCGGACAGTTGACGAGCAGTACTTC.

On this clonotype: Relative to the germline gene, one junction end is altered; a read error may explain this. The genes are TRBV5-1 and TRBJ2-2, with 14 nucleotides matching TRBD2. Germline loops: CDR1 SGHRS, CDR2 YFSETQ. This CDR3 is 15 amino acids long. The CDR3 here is CASAWTSGGTGGLFF. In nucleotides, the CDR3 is TGCGCCAGCGCATGGACTAGCGGGGGGACCGGGGGGCTGTTTTTT.